The clone carrying this T cell receptor (beta chain) was seen ten or more times. The data originate from a study of early T cells in non-severe SARS-CoV-2 infection. One entry per CDR3 protein, called by TCRdb with MiXCR from the 5' RACE reads. The profile shows about 83,000 distinct CDR3 sequences, more than 9% of them singletons. Germline V gene lookup returns CDR1 MGHDK and CDR2 SYGVNS. CDR3 length: 16 residues. The V end lost 1 base, the J end lost 3 bases, and 14 bases lay between the germline ends. This specimen was whole blood, taken at baseline. The sequence was collected from an adult who was a healthcare worker with PCR-confirmed SARS-CoV-2 infection or an uninfected control (not recorded which). The gene calls are TRBV25-1 and TRBJ2-3, with D unclear. The CDR3 loop is CASSESSRALTDTQYF. CDR3 coding DNA: TGTGCCAGCAGTGAATCATCCAGAGCCCTTACAGATACGCAGTATTTT.